This T cell receptor (beta chain) was identified during a study of T cell responses to AZD1222 COVID-19 vaccine. The study pooled second doses at about 4 or about 12 weeks. General study results and limits: Repertoire sampling happened only post peak T cell response. Unmutated variant regions are reportedly the target of nearly half of TCRs that are spike-specific. Seropositive AZD1222 recipients at baseline numbered only five or six.

Data came from immunoSEQ multiplex PCR; TCRdb stores just in-frame clones and leaves some out. The sample consists of 140,000 or so clones, about 88% of them appearing once. A single count supports this clone. Its target is unknown. The CDR3 runs to 15 residues. V shed 0 bases and J shed 0 bases, with 7 bases lying between them. The V gene's germline CDR1 is SGDLS and CDR2 YYNGEE. J is TRBJ1-5 and V is TRBV9; D remains unclear. Here the sequenced sample was peripheral blood, taken 28 days after the second AZD1222 dose. This sequence originates from an adult who received the AZD1222 COVID-19 vaccine. The CDR3 here is CASSVEGYSNQPQHF. The CDR3, as DNA: TGTGCCAGCAGCGTAGAGGGCTATAGCAATCAGCCCCAGCATTTT.